These 11 T cell receptor beta chains came from one sample sequenced in a study of regulatory T cells in long-lasting Graves disease (dated by TCRdb to about 2021). The sample's time point label, in plain terms: newly diagnosed GD, antithyroid drugs for less than 3 months. For both TCR sequencing and RNA sequencing, RNA was extracted from PBMCs in TRIzol. Receptor amplification or capture employed multiplex PCR. The instrument given in TCRdb is Illumina HiSeq 4000. CDR3 regions were amplified by Arm-PCR with iRepertoire HTBI primers to construct TCR beta libraries. TCRdb took the public reads, trimmed them with fastp at Q25, ran MiXCR for clone calling and kept in-frame beta chains. Every entry covers one CDR3 protein and lists the most common genes and DNA from its rows. For this sample there are 410,000 or so distinct CDR3 sequences; about 15% appear just once. The top ten clones comprise 15% to 20% of the sample.

These data are also associated with another study on T cells in Graves' hyperthyroidism and ophthalmopathy.

Sequenced here: peripheral blood mononuclear cells (PBMCs), sampled at new diagnosis, from a patient treated with antithyroid drugs. The receptors were gathered from a woman under 40 with Graves disease. Donor details come from another sample of the same person, matched by shared clones.

In its sample, this clonotype was seen many times. The chain has TRBV27 and TRBJ2-5, with 8 bases matching TRBD2. V lost 7 bases and J lost 1; bases outside the gene matches: 2. Germline V gene lookup returns CDR1 MNHEY and CDR2 SMNVEV (reference sequence). This CDR3 has 13 amino acids. CDR3 coding DNA: TGTGCCAGCAAGCGGGGGCTCCAAGAGACCCAGTACTTC. Its protein is CASKRGLQETQYF.

This clonotype was recorded at least ten times. The chain joins TRBV15 to TRBJ2-1; 7 positions agree with TRBD2. CDR3 length equals 14 residues. Germline CDR1 LNHNV, CDR2 YYDKDF (reference sequence). V was pared by 5 bases and J by 5 bases, with 6 bases of the junction left unmatched. CDR3 DNA: TGTGCCACCAGCGAGGGGACTACCAACAATGAGCAGTTCTTC. It is translated as CATSEGTTNNEQFF.

The chain links TRBV19 to TRBJ1-5, with D possibly matching TRBD1 (5 bases). V was shortened by 0 bases and J by 5 bases, with 14 bases between the two germline ends. Germline loops: CDR1 LNHDA, CDR2 SQIVND (reference sequence). The CDR3 runs to 16 residues. CDR3 in DNA: TGTGCCAGTAGTATAGAAGGGCAGGGATATGATCAGCCCCAGCATTTT. Residues: CASSIEGQGYDQPQHF.

This clonotype has just a few counts. A read error may explain this, as a much larger clone is one base away. V and J are TRBV2 and TRBJ1-1; D possibly corresponds to TRBD1 (5 bases). The CDR3 length is 14 residues. CDR1 is SNHLY and CDR2 is FYNNEI in the germline V gene. Here the CDR3 reads CASSDSGGNTGAFF. DNA for the CDR3: TGTGCCAGCAGTGATTCTGGGGGGAACACTGGAGCTTTCTTT.

This clonotype turned up a few times. This chain connects TRBV30 to TRBJ2-2; TRBD2 agrees at 7 bases. Germline CDR1 is GTSNPN and CDR2 is SVGIG (reference sequence). The CDR3 is 14 amino acids. With 8 bases clipped from V and 6 bases from J, the junction kept 12 bases outside the gene matches. The CDR3 DNA reads TGTGCCAGCACGGCGGGCGGGGGAGCCGGGGAGCTGTTTTTT. Encoded protein: CASTAGGGAGELFF.

This clonotype was detected a few times. CDR3 residues: CASSQDALLRGNTIYF. The CDR3 nucleotides are TGTGCCAGCAGCCAAGATGCCCTACTGAGGGGAAACACCATATATTTT. The rearrangement links TRBV4-2 to TRBJ1-3; no definite D call. The CDR3 sequence is 16 residues long. CDR1 LGHNA and CDR2 YNFKEQ come from the germline V gene. V shed 0 bases and J shed 4 bases, with 13 bases lying between them.

The chain recombines TRBV10-2 with TRBJ2-2; tentatively, D is TRBD2 (6 bases). This CDR3 is built from 13 residues. Trimming cost V 7 bases and J 5 bases, with 11 bases left between them. CDR1 is WSHSY, CDR2 SAAADI, per germline. The CDR3 loop is CASIKAGTGELFF. The CDR3 coding sequence is TGCGCCAGCATCAAGGCGGGAACCGGGGAGCTGTTTTTT.

This chain connects TRBV27 to TRBJ2-7; D may be TRBD2 (6 bases). The CDR3 contains 16 residues. V lost 3 bases and J 0 bases, leaving 15 bases between the germline ends. Germline V gene sequence: CDR1 MNHEY, CDR2 SMNVEV (reference sequence). The CDR3 nucleotides are TGTGCCAGCAGTTTGGGGGGAGGAGTTTTCTCCTACGAGCAGTACTTC. Encoded protein: CASSLGGGVFSYEQYF.

Comment on this clonotype: This may come from a read error, since a much larger clone is one base off. The chain joins TRBV6-5 to TRBJ2-1, with TRBD1 matching over 10 bases. The DNA end is more similar to TRBJ2-7, so the J call may be wrong. The germline gives CDR1 MNHEY, CDR2 SVGAGI. The CDR3 totals 19 residues. The chain's CDR3 is CASSYHPPGTGASYNEQYF. As DNA, the CDR3 is TGTGCCAGCAGTTACCACCCTCCCGGGACAGGGGCCTCCTACAATGAGCAGTACTTC.

This clonotype has a count of ten or more. V usage is TRBV7-3 and J usage is TRBJ2-5, with TRBD1 matching over 7 bases. Per the germline V gene, CDR1 is SGHTA and CDR2 is FQGTGA. This CDR3 is built from 15 residues. Trimming cost V 1 base and J 2 bases; bases outside gene matches: 4. The CDR3 DNA reads TGTGCCAGCAGCTTAATGGGACAGCCACAAGAGACCCAGTACTTC. This sequence encodes CASSLMGQPQETQYF.

There are a few counts of this clonotype. The J gene is TRBJ1-2, the V gene TRBV29-1; the D is unclear. The germline CDR1 and CDR2 sequences are SQVTM and ANQGSEA. The CDR3 is made up of 12 amino acids. Trimming stripped 2 bases from V and 11 bases from J, with 15 bases between. CDR3: CSVEPDRAGYTF. The DNA for the CDR3 is TGCAGCGTTGAACCGGACCGGGCTGGGTACACCTTC. The full variable domain, with the rest looked up from reference TRBV29-1 and TRBJ1-2, is SAVISQKPSRDICQRGTSLTIQCQVDSQVTMMFWYRQQPGQSLTLIATANQGSEATYESGFVIDKFPISRPNLTFSTLTVSNMSPEDSSIYLCSVEPDRAGYTFGSGTRLTVV.